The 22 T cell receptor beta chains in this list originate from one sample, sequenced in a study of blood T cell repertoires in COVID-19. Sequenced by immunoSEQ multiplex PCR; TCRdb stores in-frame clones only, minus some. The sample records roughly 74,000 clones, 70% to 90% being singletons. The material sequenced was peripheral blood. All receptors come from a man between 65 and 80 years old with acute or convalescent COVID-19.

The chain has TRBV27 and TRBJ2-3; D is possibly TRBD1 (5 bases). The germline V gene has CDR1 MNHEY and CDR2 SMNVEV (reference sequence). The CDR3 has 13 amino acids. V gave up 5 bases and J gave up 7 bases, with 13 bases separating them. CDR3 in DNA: TGTGCCAGCAGTCGGAACAGGTTTAATACGCAGTATTTT. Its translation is CASSRNRFNTQYF.

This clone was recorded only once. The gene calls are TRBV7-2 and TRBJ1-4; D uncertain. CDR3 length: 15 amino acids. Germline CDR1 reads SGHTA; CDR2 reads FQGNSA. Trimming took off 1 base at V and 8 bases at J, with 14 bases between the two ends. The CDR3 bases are TGTGCCAGCAGCTTAGATAGCCATATCGCCGAAAAACTGTTTTTT. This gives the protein CASSLDSHIAEKLFF.

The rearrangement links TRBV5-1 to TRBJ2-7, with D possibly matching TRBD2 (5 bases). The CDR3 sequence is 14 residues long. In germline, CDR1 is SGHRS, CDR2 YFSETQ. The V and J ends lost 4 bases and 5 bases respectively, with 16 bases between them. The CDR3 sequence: CASSPTTFGNEQYF. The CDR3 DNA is TGCGCCAGCAGCCCGACAACATTCGGGAACGAGCAGTACTTC.

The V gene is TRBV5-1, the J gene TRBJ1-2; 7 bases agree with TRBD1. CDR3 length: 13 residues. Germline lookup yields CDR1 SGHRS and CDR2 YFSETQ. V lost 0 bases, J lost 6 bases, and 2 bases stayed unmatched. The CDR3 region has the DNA TGCGCCAGCAGCTTGGAGGGGGCCGATGGCTACACCTTC. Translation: CASSLEGADGYTF.

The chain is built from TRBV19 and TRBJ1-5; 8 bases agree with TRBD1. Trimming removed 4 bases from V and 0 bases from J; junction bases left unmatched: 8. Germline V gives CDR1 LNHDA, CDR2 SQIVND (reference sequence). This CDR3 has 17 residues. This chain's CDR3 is CASSKQGVGGSNQPQHF. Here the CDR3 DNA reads TGTGCCAGTAGTAAACAGGGGGTCGGTGGTAGCAATCAGCCCCAGCATTTT.

The CDR3 loop is CAISELQGGELFF. Written as DNA, the CDR3 is TGTGCCATCAGTGAGCTCCAGGGAGGGGAACTGTTTTTT. The chain combines TRBV10-3 with TRBJ1-4, with a tentative D call TRBD1 (5 bases). Per germline, CDR1 ENHRY and CDR2 SYGVKD. The CDR3 covers 13 residues. The V end lost 2 bases, the J end lost 12 bases, and 13 bases lay between the germline ends.

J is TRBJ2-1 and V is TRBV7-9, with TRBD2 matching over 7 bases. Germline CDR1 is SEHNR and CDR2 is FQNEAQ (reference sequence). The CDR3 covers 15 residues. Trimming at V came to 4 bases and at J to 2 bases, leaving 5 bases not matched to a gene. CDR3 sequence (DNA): TGTGCCAGCAGCTCTTGGGGAGGGCCCTACAATGAGCAGTTCTTC. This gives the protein CASSSWGGPYNEQFF.

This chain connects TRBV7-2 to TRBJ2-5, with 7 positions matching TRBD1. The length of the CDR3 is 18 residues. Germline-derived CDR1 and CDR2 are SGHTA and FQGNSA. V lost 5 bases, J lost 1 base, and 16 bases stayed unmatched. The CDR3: CASSPPRGGQNFQETQYF. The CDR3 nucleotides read TGTGCCAGCAGCCCCCCCCGAGGGGGCCAGAATTTCCAAGAGACCCAGTACTTC. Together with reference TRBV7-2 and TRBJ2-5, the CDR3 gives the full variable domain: GAGVSQSPSNKVTEKGKDVELRCDPISGHTALYWYRQSLGQGLEFLIYFQGNSAPDKSGLPSDRFSAERTGGSVSTLTIQRTQQEDSAVYLCASSPPRGGQNFQETQYFGPGTRLLVL.

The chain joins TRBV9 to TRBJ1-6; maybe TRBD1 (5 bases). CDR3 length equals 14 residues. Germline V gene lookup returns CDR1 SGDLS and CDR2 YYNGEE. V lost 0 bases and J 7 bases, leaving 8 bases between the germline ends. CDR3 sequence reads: CASSVDGGNSPLHF. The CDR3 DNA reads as TGTGCCAGCAGCGTAGACGGGGGGAATTCACCCCTCCACTTT.

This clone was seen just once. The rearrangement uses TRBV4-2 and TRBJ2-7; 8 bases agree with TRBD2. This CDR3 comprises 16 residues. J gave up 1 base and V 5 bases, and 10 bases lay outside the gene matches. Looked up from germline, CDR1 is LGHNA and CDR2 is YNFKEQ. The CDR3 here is CASSKPGLGESYEQYF. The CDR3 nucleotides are TGTGCCAGCAGCAAGCCGGGACTAGGGGAATCCTACGAGCAGTACTTC.

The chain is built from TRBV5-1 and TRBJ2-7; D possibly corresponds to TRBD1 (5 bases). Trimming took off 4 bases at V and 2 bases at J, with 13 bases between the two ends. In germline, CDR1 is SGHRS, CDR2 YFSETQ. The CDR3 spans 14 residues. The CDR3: CASSTGQRTYEQYF. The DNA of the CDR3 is TGCGCCAGCAGCACTGGACAACGGACCTACGAGCAGTACTTC.

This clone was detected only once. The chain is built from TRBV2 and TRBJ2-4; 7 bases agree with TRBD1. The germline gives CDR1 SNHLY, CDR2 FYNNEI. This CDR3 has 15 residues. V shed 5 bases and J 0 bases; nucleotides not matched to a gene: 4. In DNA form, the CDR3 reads TGTGCCAGCAGTCCCGACAGGGTAGCCAAAAACATTCAGTACTTC. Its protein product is CASSPDRVAKNIQYF.

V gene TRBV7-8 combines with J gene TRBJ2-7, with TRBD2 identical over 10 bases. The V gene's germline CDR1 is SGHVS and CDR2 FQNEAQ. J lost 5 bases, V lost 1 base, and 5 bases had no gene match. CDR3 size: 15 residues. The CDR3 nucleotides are TGTGCCAGCAGCTTAGGATGGCTAGCGGGGGACGAGCAGTACTTC. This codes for CASSLGWLAGDEQYF.

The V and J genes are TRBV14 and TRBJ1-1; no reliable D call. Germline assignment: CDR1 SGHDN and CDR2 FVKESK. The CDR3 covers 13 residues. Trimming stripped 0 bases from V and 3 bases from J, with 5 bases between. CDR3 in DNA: TGTGCCAGCAGCCAAGAGGAGTACACTGAAGCTTTCTTT. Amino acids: CASSQEEYTEAFF.

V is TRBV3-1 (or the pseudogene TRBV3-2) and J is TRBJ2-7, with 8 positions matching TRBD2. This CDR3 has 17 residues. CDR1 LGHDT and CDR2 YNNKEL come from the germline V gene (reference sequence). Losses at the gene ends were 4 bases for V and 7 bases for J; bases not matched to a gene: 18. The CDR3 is CASSPLIWNGRAREQYF. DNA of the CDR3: TGTGCCAGCAGCCCCCTTATTTGGAACGGGAGGGCCCGTGAGCAGTACTTC.

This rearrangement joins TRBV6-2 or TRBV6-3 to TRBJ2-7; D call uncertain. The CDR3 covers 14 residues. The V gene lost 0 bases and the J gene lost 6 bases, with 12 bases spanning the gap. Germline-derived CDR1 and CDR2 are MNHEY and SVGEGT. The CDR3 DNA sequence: TGTGCCAGCAGTTACTCGATCAAGCGAAGCGAGCAGTACTTC. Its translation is CASSYSIKRSEQYF.

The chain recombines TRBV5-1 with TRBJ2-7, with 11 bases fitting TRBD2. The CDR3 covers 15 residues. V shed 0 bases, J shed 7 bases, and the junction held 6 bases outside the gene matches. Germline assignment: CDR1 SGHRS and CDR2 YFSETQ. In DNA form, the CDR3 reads TGCGCCAGCAGCTTGGCGACTAGCGGGACGGGGGAGCAGTACTTC. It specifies CASSLATSGTGEQYF.

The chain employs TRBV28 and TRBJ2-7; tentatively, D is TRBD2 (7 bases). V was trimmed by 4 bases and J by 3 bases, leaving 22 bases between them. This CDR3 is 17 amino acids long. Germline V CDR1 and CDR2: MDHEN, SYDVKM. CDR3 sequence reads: CASSSEGGRQVLYEQYF. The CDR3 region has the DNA TGTGCCAGCAGTTCCGAGGGGGGGCGACAGGTCCTCTACGAGCAGTACTTC.

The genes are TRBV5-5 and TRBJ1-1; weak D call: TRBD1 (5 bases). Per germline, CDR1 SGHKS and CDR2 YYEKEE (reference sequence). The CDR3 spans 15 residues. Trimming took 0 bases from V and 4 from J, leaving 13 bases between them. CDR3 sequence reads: CASSLGAGLSTEAFF. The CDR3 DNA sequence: TGTGCCAGCAGCTTGGGGGCAGGGCTGAGCACTGAAGCTTTCTTT.

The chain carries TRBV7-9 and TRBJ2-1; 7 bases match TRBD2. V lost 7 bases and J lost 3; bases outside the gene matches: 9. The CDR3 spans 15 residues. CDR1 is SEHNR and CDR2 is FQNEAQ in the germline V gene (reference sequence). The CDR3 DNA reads TGTGCCAGCACCAGGGAGCTAGCGGTCTACAATGAGCAGTTCTTC. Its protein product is CASTRELAVYNEQFF.

The CDR3 bases are TGTGCCAGTCAATCGGGGTTGAACACCGGGGAGCTGTTTTTT. This sequence encodes CASQSGLNTGELFF. This rearrangement joins TRBV2 to TRBJ2-2, with D maybe TRBD2 (5 bases). Germline V gives CDR1 SNHLY, CDR2 FYNNEI. V was shortened by 9 bases and J by 1 base, with 12 bases between the two germline ends. This CDR3 region has 14 residues. The variable domain in full, with the rest retrieved from reference TRBV2 and TRBJ2-2, is EPEVTQTPSHQVTQMGQEVILRCVPISNHLYFYWYRQILGQKVEFLVSFYNNEISEKSEIFDDQFSVERPDGSNFTLKIRSTKLEDSAMYFCASQSGLNTGELFFGEGSRLTVL.

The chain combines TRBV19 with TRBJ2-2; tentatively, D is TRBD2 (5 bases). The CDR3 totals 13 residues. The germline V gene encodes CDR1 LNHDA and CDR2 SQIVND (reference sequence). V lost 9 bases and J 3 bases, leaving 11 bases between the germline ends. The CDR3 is CASVGLYTGELFF. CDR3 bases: TGTGCCAGCGTCGGACTGTACACCGGGGAGCTGTTTTTT.